These 10 T cell receptor beta chains originate from one sample sequenced in a study (dated by TCRdb to 2015 to 2017). Library preparation employed 5' RACE. The listed sequencing device is Illumina MiSeq. Using fastp trimming at Q25 and MiXCR clonotype assembly, TCRdb reanalyzed the public sequencing data and kept in-frame beta chains. Records with the same CDR3 protein are collapsed into one entry carrying the most frequent genes and DNA. This sample comprises roughly 50,000 distinct CDR3 sequences, about 25% of them detected only once. In total, the top ten clones hold around 3% of the sample. Sequenced input: tumor-infiltrating naive CD4+ T cells sorted from the breast tumor. Explained via the paper, the cell subset or site label denotes: naive CD4+ T cells, CD4+CD45RA+CD25-. The receptors were gathered from a female donor with breast cancer.

This clonotype was detected ten times or more. The CDR3 sequence: CASNPAVSLNTDTQYF. For the CDR3, the DNA is TGCGCCAGCAACCCGGCCGTGTCCCTGAACACAGATACGCAGTATTTT. The rearrangement joins TRBV5-1 to TRBJ2-3; D unclear. The CDR3 is 16 residues long. Germline V gives CDR1 SGHRS, CDR2 YFSETQ. V lost 6 bases and J 2 bases, leaving 19 bases between the germline ends. The full variable domain, its missing parts supplied by reference TRBV5-1 and TRBJ2-3, is KAGVTQTPRYLIKTRGQQVTLSCSPISGHRSVSWYQQTPGQGLQFLFEYFSETQRNKGNFPGRFSGRQFSNSRSEMNVSTLELGDSALYLCASNPAVSLNTDTQYFGPGTRLTVL.

This clonotype came up a few times. The chain uses TRBV9 and TRBJ2-6; possible D gene TRBD2, 7 bases. The CDR3 spans 15 residues. The V and J ends lost 7 bases and 4 bases respectively, with 15 bases between them. Germline lookup yields CDR1 SGDLS and CDR2 YYNGEE. The CDR3: CASAPRGQGANVLTF. The CDR3 coding sequence is TGTGCCAGCGCGCCGCGGGGGCAAGGGGCCAACGTCCTGACTTTC.

In its sample, this clonotype was seen many times. V is TRBV20-1 and J is TRBJ2-1, with 7 bases fitting TRBD2. Germline CDR1 and CDR2: DFQATT and SNEGSKA (reference sequence). V lost 3 bases and J lost 7; bases outside the gene matches: 9. The CDR3 runs to 14 residues. The CDR3 here is CSASSIGGRNEQFF. CDR3 DNA sequence: TGCAGTGCTAGCTCCATCGGCGGGAGAAATGAGCAGTTCTTC.

This clonotype is a singleton in its sample. This chain uses TRBV6-5 with TRBJ1-5, with D uncertain. Trimming took off 7 bases at V and 5 bases at J, with 12 bases between the two ends. The CDR3 contains 13 residues. Germline CDR1 and CDR2: MNHEY and SVGAGI. CDR3 bases: TGTGCCAGCAAATCGGGCCGCTATCAGCCCCAGCATTTT. Encoded protein: CASKSGRYQPQHF.

Many counts were recorded for this clonotype. V gene TRBV20-1 combines with J gene TRBJ1-2; tentatively, D is TRBD1 (6 bases). Germline values: CDR1 DFQATT, CDR2 SNEGSKA (reference sequence). The CDR3 has 13 residues. The V end lost 6 bases, the J end lost 5 bases, and 16 bases lay between the germline ends. This chain's CDR3 is CSADRSFQYGYTF. Here the CDR3 DNA reads TGCAGTGCGGACAGATCCTTTCAATATGGCTACACCTTC.

The table lists this clonotype with a few counts. This chain joins TRBV6-1 and TRBJ1-4; D is unresolved. Germline CDR1 reads MNHNS; CDR2 reads SASEGT. V lost 1 base to trimming and J lost 10 bases, with 10 bases between them. This CDR3 contains 13 residues. CDR3 region: CASSEGSGRKLFF. Here the CDR3 DNA reads TGTGCCAGCAGTGAAGGGTCGGGCAGAAAACTGTTTTTT.

V and J are TRBV20-1 and TRBJ1-5, with D uncertain. Germline CDR1 is DFQATT and CDR2 is SNEGSKA (reference sequence). Trimming took off 5 bases at V and 6 bases at J, with 11 bases between the two ends. This CDR3 has 12 amino acids. The CDR3 reads CSAAPHGQPQHF. The CDR3, as DNA: TGCAGTGCTGCACCCCACGGTCAGCCCCAGCATTTT.

This clonotype has at least ten counts. V usage is TRBV5-1 and J usage is TRBJ2-3, with 11 bases that match TRBD2. Per germline, CDR1 SGHRS and CDR2 YFSETQ. V was pared by 0 bases and J by 5 bases, with 5 bases of the junction left unmatched. CDR3 length equals 16 residues. DNA of the CDR3: TGCGCCAGCAGCTTGGGTGTAGCGGGAGGGCAAGATACGCAGTATTTT. Protein sequence: CASSLGVAGGQDTQYF.

This clonotype was counted many times. The V gene is TRBV5-1, the J gene TRBJ1-3; 9 nucleotides agree with TRBD1. The CDR3 contains 15 residues. The junction had 3 bases not matched to a gene; V was cut back by 4 bases and J by 1 base. The germline V gene encodes CDR1 SGHRS and CDR2 YFSETQ. CDR3 sequence reads: CASSQTGGSGNTIYF. The CDR3 DNA follows: TGCGCCAGCAGCCAGACAGGGGGTTCTGGAAACACCATATATTTT. Supplemented by reference TRBV5-1 and TRBJ1-3, the full variable domain reads KAGVTQTPRYLIKTRGQQVTLSCSPISGHRSVSWYQQTPGQGLQFLFEYFSETQRNKGNFPGRFSGRQFSNSRSEMNVSTLELGDSALYLCASSQTGGSGNTIYFGEGSWLTVV.

The chain recombines TRBV20-1 with TRBJ2-5; TRBD2 matches 9 bases. V shed 5 bases and J 5 bases; nucleotides not matched to a gene: 9. From germline, CDR1 is DFQATT and CDR2 SNEGSKA (reference sequence). The CDR3 has 14 amino acids. CDR3 region: CSAYSLAGRETQYF. DNA for the CDR3: TGCAGTGCTTACTCACTAGCGGGCCGGGAGACCCAGTACTTC.